Listed below are T cell receptor beta chains from one sample, sequenced in a study of T-cell reconstitution after alpha-beta-depleted transplantation in children. TCRdb reprocessed the PCR reads via MiXCR and lists one record per CDR3 protein. The sample carries 350,000 to 500,000 distinct CDR3 sequences, over 40% recorded once. The starting material was PBMCs, obtained before TCRalphabeta/CD19-depleted stem cell transplant. These receptor sequences come from a girl aged 2 to 9 with aplastic anemia, due to receive a stem cell transplant. CDR3s include the opening cysteine and the closing phenylalanine or tryptophan. The order of the fields is clone size, D gene, J gene, V gene, CDR3 DNA, CDR3 protein. The D gene is left open where the match is weak. Size tells how often a clone was seen (once, few, many) or the class of an expanded clone, and some rows leave it out.

NA	TRBD1	TRBJ2-7	TRBV6-1	TGTGCCAGCACCGTAACAGGGGGCCACGAGCAGTACTTC	CASTVTGGHEQYF
NA	TRBD1	TRBJ2-7	TRBV4-1	TGCGCCAGCAGCCAGGAGGACAGGGGTTACGAGCAGTACTTC	CASSQEDRGYEQYF
NA	NA	TRBJ2-7	TRBV6-1	TGTGCCAGCAGTGACCGCCTAGCGACCGAGCAGTACTTC	CASSDRLATEQYF
many	NA	TRBJ2-7	TRBV20-1	TGCAGTGCCCTCCGGTCGGGGGTCTCCGAGCAGTACTTC	CSALRSGVSEQYF
NA	NA	TRBJ2-5	TRBV7-8	TGTGCCAGCAGCTTAAGGGGCCCGCTAGCCCAGAGGTCGGAGACCCAGTACTTC	CASSLRGPLAQRSETQYF
NA	TRBD1	TRBJ2-1	TRBV7-2	TGTGCCAGCAGCAACAACAGGGGGCGTTCAGGGTGGGGTTGTTTCTTC	CASSNNRGRSGWGCFF
NA	TRBD2	TRBJ2-1	TRBV7-2	TGTGCCAGCAGCCAGCAGACTAGCGGGCGGTACAATGAGCAGTTCTTC	CASSQQTSGRYNEQFF
NA	NA	TRBJ2-7	TRBV11-2	TGTGCCAGCAGCTCGCGGGACTTTTACGAGCAGTACTTC	CASSSRDFYEQYF
many	TRBD1	TRBJ2-1	TRBV20-1	TGCAGTGCTTACCAGGGGGCCGACAATGAGCAGTTCTTC	CSAYQGADNEQFF
few	NA	TRBJ1-2	TRBV29-1	TGCAGCGTTGAAGATTGGACAGTAGGCTACACCTTC	CSVEDWTVGYTF
many	TRBD2	TRBJ2-5	TRBV7-2	TGTGCCAGCAGCTATACAGCGGGAGAGGGGCCAGAGACCCAGTACTTC	CASSYTAGEGPETQYF
many	TRBD1	TRBJ2-3	TRBV15	TGTGCCACCAGCAGCCGGGACAGGGGACTTGCTGATACGCAGTATTTT	CATSSRDRGLADTQYF
many	TRBD2	TRBJ2-2	TRBV12-3/TRBV12-4	TGTGCCAGCAGTCTAGCGGGAGGGGTCACCGGGGAGCTGTTTTTT	CASSLAGGVTGELFF
few	TRBD2	TRBJ2-1	TRBV28	TGTGCCAGCAGTTTTCGGGGGGGCTACAATGAGCAGTTCTTC	CASSFRGGYNEQFF
NA	NA	TRBJ2-4	TRBV2	TGTGCCAGCAGTCCCGACAGAGCGACCAAAAACATTCAGTACTTC	CASSPDRATKNIQYF
NA	TRBD2	TRBJ2-1	TRBV28	TGTGCCAGCACCTTGAGAGCGGGAGGCCACAATGAGCAGTTCTTC	CASTLRAGGHNEQFF
NA	TRBD2	TRBJ2-7	TRBV9	TGTGCCAGCAGTTCTACCCGCGCTAGCGGGCTCTACGAGCAGTACTTC	CASSSTRASGLYEQYF
NA	NA	TRBJ2-1	TRBV5-4	TGTGCCAGCAGCTTGCCGAGGGTACTAGCTCCCCATGAGCAGTTCTTC	CASSLPRVLAPHEQFF
many	NA	TRBJ1-1	TRBV25-1	TGTGCCAGCAGTCTACAAGCTGAAGCTTTCTTT	CASSLQAEAFF
many	TRBD1	TRBJ1-2	TRBV15	TGTGCCACCAGCAGGGACAGGGGTCTTGACTATGGCTACACCTTC	CATSRDRGLDYGYTF
NA	NA	TRBJ2-5	TRBV29-1	TGCAGCGTTGAAGGCCTTGGGGGCAGACGACAAGAGACCCAGTACTTC	CSVEGLGGRRQETQYF
few	NA	TRBJ1-2	TRBV20-1	TGCAGTTCATCCGGGGCGAACTATGGCTACACCTTC	CSSSGANYGYTF
NA	NA	TRBJ2-2	TRBV7-6	TGTGCCAGTGGGTATGAGACCGGGGAGCTGTTTTTT	CASGYETGELFF
many	NA	TRBJ2-1	TRBV10-3	TGTGCCATCAGTGAATCTGCTAGCGCCAATGAGCAGTTCTTC	CAISESASANEQFF
NA	NA	TRBJ2-3	TRBV28	TGTGCCAGCAGTTTACCCAAGGGAACGCAGTATTTT	CASSLPKGTQYF
NA	TRBD2	TRBJ2-5	TRBV20-1	TGCAGTGCCCTGGGACTAGCGGGAGTGTCCCAGTACTTC	CSALGLAGVSQYF
NA	NA	TRBJ1-1	TRBV20-1	TGCAGTGCTAGTGGTTCCGAGAAGGGGACTGAAGCTTTCTTT	CSASGSEKGTEAFF
NA	NA	TRBJ2-7	TRBV28	TGTGCCAGTAGTTTTGAGACGGAAGGGGAGCAGTACTTC	CASSFETEGEQYF
NA	NA	TRBJ2-5	TRBV7-2	TGTGCCAGCAGCTTTTCAGAGGGAGAGACCCAGTACTTC	CASSFSEGETQYF
few	NA	TRBJ2-3	TRBV6-1	TGTGCCAGCAGGGGACTTAACCTCACAGATACGCAGTATTTT	CASRGLNLTDTQYF
NA	NA	TRBJ2-3	TRBV6-1	TGTGCCAGCACCGGGGACAGCACAGATACGCAGTATTTT	CASTGDSTDTQYF
many	NA	TRBJ1-1	TRBV7-2	TGTGCCAGCGGCCGCGGGAGCGCGAACACTGAAGCTTTCTTT	CASGRGSANTEAFF
NA	NA	TRBJ1-1	TRBV30	TGTGCCTGGATCAAGGGGGGGGGCACTGAAGCTTTCTTT	CAWIKGGGTEAFF
many	NA	TRBJ2-1	TRBV6-1	TGTGCCAGTGAATACAATGAGCAGTTCTTC	CASEYNEQFF
few	NA	TRBJ2-3	TRBV5-6	TGTGCCAGCAGCGCCTGGGGGGCTGGTGGAGATACGCAGTATTTT	CASSAWGAGGDTQYF
many	NA	TRBJ1-1	TRBV5-1	TGCGCCAGCAATTGGGGCATGTCTATATTCATGAACACTGAAGCTTTCTTT	CASNWGMSIFMNTEAFF
many	NA	TRBJ1-5	TRBV3-1	TGTGCCAGCAGCCAAGATGGGGTCCCCAATCAGCCCCAGCATTTT	CASSQDGVPNQPQHF
NA	TRBD2	TRBJ2-7	TRBV7-8	TGTGCCAGCAGCGCGCGGGGGGGCATCTCGGACGAGCAGTACTTC	CASSARGGISDEQYF
NA	TRBD1	TRBJ2-2	TRBV28	TGTGCCAGCAGTCGACGACAGGGGTTGACCGGGGAGCTGTTTTTT	CASSRRQGLTGELFF
NA	NA	TRBJ1-1	TRBV30	TGTGCCTGGAGTGCGGGGAACACTGAAGCTTTCTTT	CAWSAGNTEAFF
many	NA	TRBJ2-3	TRBV3-1	TGTGCCAGCAGCCATCACGCGGGTTCAAAAAAAGATACGCAGTATTTT	CASSHHAGSKKDTQYF
many	TRBD2	TRBJ2-1	TRBV6-5	TGTGCCAGCAGTTACTCCCCCCGACTAGCGGGAGGGAGGAATGAGCAGTTCTTC	CASSYSPRLAGGRNEQFF
once	TRBD2	TRBJ2-1	TRBV28	TGTGCCAGCAGTTTAGCGCGGGCGCGGGAGAATGAGCAGTTCTTC	CASSLARARENEQFF
many	NA	TRBJ2-3	TRBV5-1	TGCGCCAGCAGCATCACGGTTCTACCCACAGATACGCAGTATTTT	CASSITVLPTDTQYF